This T cell receptor (beta chain) was documented in a study of spatial heterogeneity in lung cancer. Background on the study: Alpha-chain detections were consistently fewer than beta-chain detections among the sequences. A unique TCR and UMI combination showed up more than ten times in raw reads, on average.

The germline V gene encodes CDR1 SEHNR and CDR2 FQNEAQ (reference sequence). CDR3 length equals 13 residues. The V end lost 3 bases, the J end lost 4 bases, and 9 bases lay between the germline ends. Time point meaning: sample taken at primary tumor resection. Unsorted whole RNA of tumor, nontumor lung or frozen PBMC was sequenced. TCRdb called the 5' RACE reads again in MiXCR, with one record for every CDR3 protein. In the table there are around 45,000 distinct CDR3 sequences, about 10% of which are singletons. Study-wide results and caveats: Whereas they appeared in blood less at follow-up, ubiquitous expanded tumor TCRs appeared there more at resection.

Note on this clonotype: As yet, its antigen is unknown.

This material consisted of PBMCs, taken at surgery. This clonotype was sampled from a female donor with early-stage non-small cell lung cancer. This chain connects TRBV7-9 to TRBJ2-5; D may be TRBD1 (6 bases). CDR3 residues: CASSLGAGETQYF. The CDR3 bases are TGTGCCAGCAGCTTGGGGGCCGGAGAGACCCAGTACTTC.